This entry features one T cell receptor beta chain sequence. The data derive from a study of T cell responses to AZD1222 COVID-19 vaccine. Some clones are missing from TCRdb's copy, which holds only in-frame ones; the method was immunoSEQ multiplex PCR. The data contain about 79,000 clones, roughly 94% of them seen just once; the ten biggest clones take up 5.5% to 9%. The CDR3 is 13 residues long. Trimming took off 0 bases at V and 4 bases at J, with 6 bases between the two ends. This clonotype was sampled from an adult in good health. V gene TRBV12-3 or TRBV12-4 combines with J gene TRBJ1-2; D gene unclear. Specimen: peripheral blood, collected on day 0 of MenACWY control vaccination. Here the CDR3 reads CASSLAASYGYTF. CDR3 in DNA: TGTGCCAGCAGTTTAGCAGCTAGCTATGGCTACACCTTC.